This T cell receptor (beta chain) was recorded in a study of blood T cell repertoires in COVID-19. Study details: COVID-19 samples, acute and convalescent, were from the United States, Italy and Spain. PBMCs, B-cell-depleted T cells, or T cells were the source of the cDNA or gDNA that made up the material.

Germline CDR1 and CDR2: LNHDA and SQIVND (reference sequence). This CDR3 contains 14 residues. Trimming removed 5 bases from V and 7 bases from J; junction bases left unmatched: 5. Using immunoSEQ multiplex PCR, the repertoire was profiled, and TCRdb retains in-frame clones only, with some absent. The sample has about 210,000 clones, about 91% seen once. The sequencing input was peripheral blood. This sequence originates from a woman in her thirties or forties with acute or convalescent COVID-19. The chain couples TRBV19 to TRBJ1-6; 7 bases match TRBD1. CDR3 sequence reads: CASSPQGGNSPLHF. CDR3 coding DNA: TGTGCCAGTAGTCCTCAGGGGGGCAATTCACCCCTCCACTTT.